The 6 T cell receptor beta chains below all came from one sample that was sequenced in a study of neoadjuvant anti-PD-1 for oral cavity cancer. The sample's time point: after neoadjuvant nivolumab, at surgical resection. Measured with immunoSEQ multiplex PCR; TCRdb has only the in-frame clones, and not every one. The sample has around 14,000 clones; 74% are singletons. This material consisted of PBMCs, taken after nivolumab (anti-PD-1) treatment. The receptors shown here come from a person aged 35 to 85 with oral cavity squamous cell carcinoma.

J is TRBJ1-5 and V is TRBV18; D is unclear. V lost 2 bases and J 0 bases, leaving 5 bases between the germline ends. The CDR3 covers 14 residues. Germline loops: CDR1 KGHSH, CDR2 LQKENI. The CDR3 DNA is TGTGCCAGCTCACCAGTGGGTAGCAATCAGCCCCAGCATTTT. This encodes CASSPVGSNQPQHF. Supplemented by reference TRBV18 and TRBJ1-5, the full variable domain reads NAGVMQNPRHLVRRRGQEARLRCSPMKGHSHVYWYRQLPEEGLKFMVYLQKENIIDESGMPKERFSAEFPKEGPSILRIQQVVRGDSAAYFCASSPVGSNQPQHFGDGTRLSIL.

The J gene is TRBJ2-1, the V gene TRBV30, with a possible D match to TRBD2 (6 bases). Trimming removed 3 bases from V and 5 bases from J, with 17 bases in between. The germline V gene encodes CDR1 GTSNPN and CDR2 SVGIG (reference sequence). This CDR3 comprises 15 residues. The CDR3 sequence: CAWRPDYRGNNEQFF. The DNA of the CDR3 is TGTGCCTGGAGGCCGGACTACCGGGGAAACAATGAGCAGTTCTTC.

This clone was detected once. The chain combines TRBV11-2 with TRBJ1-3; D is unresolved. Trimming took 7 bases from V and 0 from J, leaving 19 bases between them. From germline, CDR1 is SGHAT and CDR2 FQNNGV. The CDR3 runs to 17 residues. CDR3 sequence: CASTSLWKAPSGNTIYF. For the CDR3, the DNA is TGTGCCAGCACCTCCTTGTGGAAAGCTCCCTCTGGAAACACCATATATTTT.

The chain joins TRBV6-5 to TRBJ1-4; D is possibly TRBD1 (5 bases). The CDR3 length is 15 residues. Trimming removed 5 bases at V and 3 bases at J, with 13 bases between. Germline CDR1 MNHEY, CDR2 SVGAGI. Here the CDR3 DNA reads TGTGCCAGCAGTCGAACTCAGGGATCTAATGAAAAACTGTTTTTT. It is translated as CASSRTQGSNEKLFF.

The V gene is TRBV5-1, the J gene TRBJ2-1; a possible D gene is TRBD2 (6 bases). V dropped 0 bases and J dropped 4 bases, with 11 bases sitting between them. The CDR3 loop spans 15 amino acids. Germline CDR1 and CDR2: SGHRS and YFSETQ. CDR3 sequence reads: CASSLDGSPYNEQFF. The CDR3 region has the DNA TGCGCCAGCAGCTTGGACGGGAGTCCTTACAATGAGCAGTTCTTC. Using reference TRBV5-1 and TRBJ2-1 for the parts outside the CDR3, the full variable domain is KAGVTQTPRYLIKTRGQQVTLSCSPISGHRSVSWYQQTPGQGLQFLFEYFSETQRNKGNFPGRFSGRQFSNSRSEMNVSTLELGDSALYLCASSLDGSPYNEQFFGPGTRLTVL.

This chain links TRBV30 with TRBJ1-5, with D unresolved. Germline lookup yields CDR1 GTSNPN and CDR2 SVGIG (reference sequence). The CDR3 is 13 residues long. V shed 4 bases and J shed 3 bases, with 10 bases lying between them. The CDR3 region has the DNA TGTGCCTGGACCCCGGGCGCCAATCAGCCCCAGCATTTT. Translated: CAWTPGANQPQHF.